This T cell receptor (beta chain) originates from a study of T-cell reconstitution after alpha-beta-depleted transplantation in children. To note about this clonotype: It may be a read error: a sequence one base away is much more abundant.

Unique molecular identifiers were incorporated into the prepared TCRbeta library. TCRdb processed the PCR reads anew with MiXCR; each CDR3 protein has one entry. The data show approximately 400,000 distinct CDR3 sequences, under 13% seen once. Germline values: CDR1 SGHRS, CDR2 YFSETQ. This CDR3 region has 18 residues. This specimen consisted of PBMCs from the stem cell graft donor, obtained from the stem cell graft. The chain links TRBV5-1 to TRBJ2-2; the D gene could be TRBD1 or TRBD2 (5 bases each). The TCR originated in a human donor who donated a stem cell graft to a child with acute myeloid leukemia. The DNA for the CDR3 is TGCGCCAGCAGCTTGGCCCGTATCTCCGGGGCGAACACCGGGGAGCTGGTTTTT. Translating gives CASSLARISGANTGELVF.